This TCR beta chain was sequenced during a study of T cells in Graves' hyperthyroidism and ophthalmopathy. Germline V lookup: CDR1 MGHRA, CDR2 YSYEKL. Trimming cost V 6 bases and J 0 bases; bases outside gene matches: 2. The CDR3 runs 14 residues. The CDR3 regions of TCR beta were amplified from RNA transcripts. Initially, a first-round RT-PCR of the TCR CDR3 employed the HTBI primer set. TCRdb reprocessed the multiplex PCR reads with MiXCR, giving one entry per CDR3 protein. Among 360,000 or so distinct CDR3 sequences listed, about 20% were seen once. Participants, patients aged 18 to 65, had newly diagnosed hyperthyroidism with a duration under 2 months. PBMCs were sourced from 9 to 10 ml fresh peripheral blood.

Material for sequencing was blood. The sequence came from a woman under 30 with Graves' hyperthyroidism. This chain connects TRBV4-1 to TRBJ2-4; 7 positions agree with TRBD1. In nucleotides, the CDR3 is TGCGCCAGCAGATCAGGGGGAGCCAAAAACATTCAGTACTTC. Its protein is CASRSGGAKNIQYF.